The 6 T cell receptor beta chains reported below all come from one sample, sequenced in a study of cytomegalovirus exposure and HLA in healthy donors. With 60 Vbeta and 13 Jbeta primers, the PCR was carried out. The assay was immunoSEQ multiplex PCR, and TCRdb's table has in-frame clones only and misses some. The table includes tens of thousands of clones, around three quarters detected once. The sample taken for sequencing was PBMCs. These receptors all come from a male donor in good health and CMV-seropositive.

The chain has TRBV27 and TRBJ1-1; D may be TRBD1 (6 bases). The CDR3 has 16 residues. Germline CDR1 and CDR2: MNHEY and SMNVEV (reference sequence). The V gene lost 5 bases and the J gene lost 5 bases, with 21 bases spanning the gap. This CDR3 reads CASSPITGMTGTEAFF. DNA of the CDR3: TGTGCCAGCAGTCCAATAACAGGGATGACGGGAACTGAAGCTTTCTTT.

This chain joins TRBV28 and TRBJ1-5; TRBD1 matches 11 bases. CDR1 is MDHEN and CDR2 is SYDVKM in the germline V gene. There are 15 residues in the CDR3. V was clipped by 11 bases and J by 2 bases; unmatched bases: 8. The CDR3 sequence is CAGRTGGMGNQPQHF. CDR3 nucleotides: TGTGCCGGACGGACAGGGGGCATGGGCAATCAGCCCCAGCATTTT.

The chain has TRBV6-6 and TRBJ2-4; unclear D gene. The CDR3 covers 11 residues. Germline CDR1 and CDR2: MNHNY and SVGAGI (reference sequence). V was clipped by 4 bases and J by 12 bases, with 10 bases between them. The DNA for the CDR3 is TGTGCCAGCAGTTCTGAAAACTCTCAGTACTTC. Residues: CASSSENSQYF.

This chain links TRBV19 with TRBJ2-1; no definite D call. The CDR3 has 13 amino acids. Deletions cut 3 bases from V and 6 bases from J, with 9 bases between. Germline assignment: CDR1 LNHDA and CDR2 SQIVND (reference sequence). CDR3 sequence: CASSIMAPNEQFF. CDR3 nucleotide sequence: TGTGCCAGTAGTATCATGGCCCCCAATGAGCAGTTCTTC. Together with reference TRBV19 and TRBJ2-1, the CDR3 gives the full variable domain: DGGITQSPKYLFRKEGQNVTLSCEQNLNHDAMYWYRQDPGQGLRLIYYSQIVNDFQKGDIAEGYSVSREKKESFPLTVTSAQKNPTAFYLCASSIMAPNEQFFGPGTRLTVL.

J is TRBJ2-7 and V is TRBV12-5; TRBD1 matches 9 bases. Germline values: CDR1 LGHNT, CDR2 FRNRAP. The CDR3 totals 15 residues. After removal of 1 base from V and 6 bases from J, the junction contained 7 bases not matched to a gene. This CDR3 reads CASGLGDRGQGEQYF. CDR3 in DNA: TGTGCTAGTGGTTTGGGAGACAGGGGACAGGGCGAGCAGTACTTC.

The chain has TRBV12-5 and TRBJ1-5; 9 bases fit TRBD1. This CDR3 is 16 amino acids long. Germline loops: CDR1 LGHNT, CDR2 FRNRAP. Trimming at V came to 1 base and at J to 6 bases, leaving 7 bases not matched to a gene. The CDR3 loop is CASGLAMGTGFQPQHF. The CDR3 DNA reads as TGTGCTAGTGGTTTGGCGATGGGGACAGGGTTTCAGCCCCAGCATTTT.